Detailed here is one T cell receptor beta chain. What it binds is unknown. This record belongs to a study of Ad26.COV2.S vaccination and SARS-CoV-2 variants. Points from the study as a whole: Vaccine recipients surpassed placebo recipients in spike-specific TCR breadth.

Profiling relied on immunoSEQ multiplex PCR, and the TCRdb table lists in-frame clones only, not all of them. The top ten hold 5.5% to 6% of the sample, which has some 180,000 clones, around 90% seen once. Germline V gives CDR1 SGDLS, CDR2 YYNGEE. V shed 5 bases and J shed 5 bases, with 12 bases lying between them. The CDR3 is 13 amino acids. Here the sequenced sample was peripheral blood, taken after recovery from COVID-19. The TCR comes from a human donor who had recovered from COVID-19. The V gene is TRBV9, the J gene TRBJ2-3, with D hard to call. Here the CDR3 DNA reads TGTGCCAGCAGTCCTAGGACGGGAGATACGCAGTATTTT. Amino acids: CASSPRTGDTQYF.